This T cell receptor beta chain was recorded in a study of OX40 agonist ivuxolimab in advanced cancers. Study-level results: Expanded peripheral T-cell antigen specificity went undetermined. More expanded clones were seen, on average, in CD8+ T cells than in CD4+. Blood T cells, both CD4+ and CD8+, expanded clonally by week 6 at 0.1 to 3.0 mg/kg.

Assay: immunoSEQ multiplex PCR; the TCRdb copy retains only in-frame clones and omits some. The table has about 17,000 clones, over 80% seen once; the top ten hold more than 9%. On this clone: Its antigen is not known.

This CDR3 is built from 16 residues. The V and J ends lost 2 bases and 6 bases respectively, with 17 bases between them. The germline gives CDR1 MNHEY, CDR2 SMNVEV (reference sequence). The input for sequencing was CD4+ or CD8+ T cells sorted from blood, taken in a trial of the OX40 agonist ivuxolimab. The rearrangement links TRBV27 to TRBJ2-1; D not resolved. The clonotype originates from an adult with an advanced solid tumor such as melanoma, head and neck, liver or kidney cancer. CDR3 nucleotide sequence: TGTGCCAGCAGTTTAACCCGCAATCCAGAACTCAATGAGCAGTTCTTC. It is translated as CASSLTRNPELNEQFF.